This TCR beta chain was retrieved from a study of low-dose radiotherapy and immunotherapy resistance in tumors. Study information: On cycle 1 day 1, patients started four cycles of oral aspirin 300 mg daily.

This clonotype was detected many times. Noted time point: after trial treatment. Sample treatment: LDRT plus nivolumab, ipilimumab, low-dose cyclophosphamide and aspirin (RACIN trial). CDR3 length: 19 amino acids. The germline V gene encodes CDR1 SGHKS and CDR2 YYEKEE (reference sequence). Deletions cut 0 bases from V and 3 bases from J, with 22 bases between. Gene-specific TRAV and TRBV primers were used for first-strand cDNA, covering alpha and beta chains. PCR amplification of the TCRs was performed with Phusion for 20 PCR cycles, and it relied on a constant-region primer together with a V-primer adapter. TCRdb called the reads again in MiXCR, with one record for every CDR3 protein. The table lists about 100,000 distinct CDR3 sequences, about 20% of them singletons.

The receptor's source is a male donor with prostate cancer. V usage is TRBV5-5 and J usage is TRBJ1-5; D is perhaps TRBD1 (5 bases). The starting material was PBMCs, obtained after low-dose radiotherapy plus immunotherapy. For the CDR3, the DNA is TGTGCCAGCAGCTTGGGCGTGACAGCGACGACATTATTCAATCAGCCCCAGCATTTT. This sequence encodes CASSLGVTATTLFNQPQHF.